These 27 T cell receptor beta chains came from one sample sequenced in a study of T cell changes during pregnancy in multiple sclerosis. Clones were sequenced by immunoSEQ multiplex PCR, and TCRdb holds only the in-frame ones, with some missing. Altogether about 40,000 clones are present, about 91% being singletons, with the ten largest covering less than 0.8%. Sample: CD4+ T cells from peripheral blood mononuclear cells, taken before pregnancy. All receptors derive from a female donor with multiple sclerosis, enrolled in a pregnancy study.

The genes are TRBV29-1 and TRBJ1-2, with 7 positions matching TRBD1. V was pared by 4 bases and J by 2 bases, with 10 bases of the junction left unmatched. The CDR3 is made up of 15 amino acids. Per germline, CDR1 SQVTM and CDR2 ANQGSEA. The CDR3, as DNA: TGCAGCGTTGGGGACAGCGGGGGGACCAACTATGGCTACACCTTC. It specifies CSVGDSGGTNYGYTF.

The chain uses TRBV27 and TRBJ2-6; the match to TRBD2 covers 10 bases. J gave up 0 bases and V 5 bases, and 7 bases lay outside the gene matches. From germline, CDR1 is MNHEY and CDR2 SMNVEV (reference sequence). CDR3 size: 18 residues. This CDR3 reads CASSEGLARSSGANVLTF. The CDR3 bases are TGTGCCAGCAGTGAGGGACTAGCGAGGTCCTCTGGGGCCAACGTCCTGACTTTC.

The chain joins TRBV11-2 to TRBJ2-7; 8 nucleotides match TRBD2. The CDR3 has 14 amino acids. The germline V gene encodes CDR1 SGHAT and CDR2 FQNNGV. Trimming cost V 3 bases and J 2 bases; bases outside gene matches: 3. The CDR3 region is CASSFGGVAYEQYF. CDR3 bases: TGTGCCAGCAGCTTCGGGGGGGTTGCCTACGAGCAGTACTTC.

The rearrangement uses TRBV14 and TRBJ2-7; 10 bases are shared with TRBD1. This CDR3 comprises 16 residues. After removal of 3 bases from V and 4 bases from J, the junction contained 9 bases not matched to a gene. Germline assignment: CDR1 SGHDN and CDR2 FVKESK. DNA for the CDR3: TGTGCCAGCAGCCAGAGACAGGGGGCTTTATCTTACGAGCAGTACTTC. Its translation: CASSQRQGALSYEQYF.

The chain couples TRBV2 to TRBJ2-1; 7 bases fit TRBD1. The germline V gene encodes CDR1 SNHLY and CDR2 FYNNEI. CDR3 size: 14 residues. Germline trimming cut 11 bases from V and 4 bases from J; bases unmatched to any gene: 11. The CDR3 loop is CACPGQRLYNEQFF. DNA of the CDR3: TGTGCCTGCCCGGGACAGAGACTATACAATGAGCAGTTCTTC. The entire variable domain, with the rest obtained from reference TRBV2 and TRBJ2-1, is as follows: EPEVTQTPSHQVTQMGQEVILRCVPISNHLYFYWYRQILGQKVEFLVSFYNNEISEKSEIFDDQFSVERPDGSNFTLKIRSTKLEDSAMYFCACPGQRLYNEQFFGPGTRLTVL.

The CDR3 reads CAWSRSTSNEQFF. The CDR3 nucleotides are TGTGCCTGGAGTCGTTCGACTAGTAATGAGCAGTTCTTC. This sequence joins TRBV30 and TRBJ2-1; D is possibly TRBD2 (6 bases). Germline CDR1 and CDR2: GTSNPN and SVGIG (reference sequence). With 2 bases removed from V and 7 bases from J, the gap between germline ends came to 12 bases. There are 13 residues in the CDR3.

This clone was picked up one time. V and J are TRBV27 and TRBJ1-5, with D unresolved. This CDR3 region has 14 residues. Trimming cost V 4 bases and J 3 bases, with 10 bases left between them. The germline V gene encodes CDR1 MNHEY and CDR2 SMNVEV (reference sequence). CDR3 amino acids: CASSSEGVNQPQHF. Here the CDR3 DNA reads TGTGCCAGCAGTTCCGAGGGTGTCAATCAGCCCCAGCATTTT.

The chain has TRBV7-2 and TRBJ2-1; perhaps TRBD1 as D (7 bases). Germline V gives CDR1 SGHTA, CDR2 FQGNSA. V was shortened by 1 base and J by 8 bases, with 15 bases between the two germline ends. CDR3 size: 15 residues. CDR3 in amino acids: CASSLVQGGMDEQFF. The CDR3 region has the DNA TGTGCCAGCAGCTTAGTCCAGGGGGGTATGGATGAGCAGTTCTTC.

The rearrangement links TRBV7-9 to TRBJ2-1, with 9 bases that match TRBD2. The CDR3 loop spans 14 amino acids. Per the germline V gene, CDR1 is SEHNR and CDR2 is FQNEAQ (reference sequence). Trimming cost V 3 bases and J 14 bases; bases outside gene matches: 11. Written as DNA, the CDR3 is TGTGCCAGCAGCTTTGGCGGCGGGAGGGGAGAGGAGTTCTTC. As protein: CASSFGGGRGEEFF.

V and J are TRBV5-1 and TRBJ1-1; 7 bases align to TRBD1. The CDR3 spans 15 residues. Germline values: CDR1 SGHRS, CDR2 YFSETQ. With V trimmed by 4 bases and J by 0 bases, 6 bases remained unmatched. The CDR3 sequence: CASSPGTVLNTEAFF. The CDR3 coding sequence is TGCGCCAGCAGCCCCGGGACAGTCTTGAACACTGAAGCTTTCTTT. The full variable domain, with the rest looked up from reference TRBV5-1 and TRBJ1-1, is KAGVTQTPRYLIKTRGQQVTLSCSPISGHRSVSWYQQTPGQGLQFLFEYFSETQRNKGNFPGRFSGRQFSNSRSEMNVSTLELGDSALYLCASSPGTVLNTEAFFGQGTRLTVV.

V gene TRBV19 combines with J gene TRBJ2-3; D is unclear. V shed 6 bases and J shed 2 bases, with 3 bases lying between them. In germline, CDR1 is LNHDA, CDR2 SQIVND (reference sequence). This CDR3 has 11 residues. CDR3 sequence (DNA): TGTGCCAGTAGCCTCACAGATACGCAGTATTTT. Its protein product is CASSLTDTQYF.

This sequence joins TRBV5-4 and TRBJ2-1; 9 bases are a match to TRBD2. Germline lookup yields CDR1 SGHNT and CDR2 YYREEE (reference sequence). J gave up 3 bases and V 3 bases, and 7 bases lay outside the gene matches. CDR3 length: 16 residues. CDR3 loop: CASSSTGTSYYNEQFF. The CDR3 DNA reads as TGTGCCAGCAGCTCAACCGGGACTAGCTACTACAATGAGCAGTTCTTC.

V usage is TRBV21-1 and J usage is TRBJ2-7; TRBD1, the table's D call, lacks a check against the DNA. TRBV21-1 counts as a pseudogene. The CDR3 runs to 15 residues. The CDR3 protein is CASSIIQGQYYEQYF. The CDR3 DNA is TGTGCCAGCAGCATAATCCAGGGACAGTACTACGAGCAGTACTTC.

The chain joins TRBV5-1 to TRBJ2-5; D is perhaps TRBD1 (7 bases). CDR3 length equals 15 residues. V shed 3 bases and J shed 2 bases, with 14 bases lying between them. Germline V gene data show CDR1 as SGHRS and CDR2 as YFSETQ. The DNA for the CDR3 is TGCGCCAGCAGCTGGGGGGACAGCTCGCAAGAGACCCAGTACTTC. Translating it yields CASSWGDSSQETQYF.

The chain uses TRBV19 and TRBJ1-1; D ambiguous. CDR1 LNHDA and CDR2 SQIVND come from the germline V gene (reference sequence). The V and J ends lost 3 bases and 4 bases respectively, with 12 bases between them. CDR3 length: 14 amino acids. The CDR3 is CASSMYGVSTEAFF. CDR3 nucleotides: TGTGCCAGTAGTATGTATGGAGTTAGCACTGAAGCTTTCTTT.

This chain links TRBV6-5 with TRBJ1-6; D gene uncertain. This CDR3 is 14 amino acids long. Germline values: CDR1 MNHEY, CDR2 SVGAGI. The V end lost 6 bases, the J end lost 13 bases, and 19 bases lay between the germline ends. CDR3 coding DNA: TGTGCCAGCAGGAAGTTTGAGGGTTCTGGCCCCCTCCACTTT. Amino acids: CASRKFEGSGPLHF.

This clone was observed once. Here the CDR3 DNA reads TGTGCCAGCAGCTTGAGCGGGAGCTCCTACAATGAGCAGTTCTTC. As protein: CASSLSGSSYNEQFF. The genes are TRBV5-6 and TRBJ2-1; 8 nucleotides match TRBD2. CDR1 SGHDT and CDR2 YYEEEE come from the germline V gene. J was trimmed by 0 bases and V by 1 base; bases with no gene match: 0. This CDR3 spans 15 amino acids. Looking up the rest from reference TRBV5-6 and TRBJ2-1 gives the full variable domain: DAGVTQSPTHLIKTRGQQVTLRCSPKSGHDTVSWYQQALGQGPQFIFQYYEEEERQRGNFPDRFSGHQFPNYSSELNVNALLLGDSALYLCASSLSGSSYNEQFFGPGTRLTVL.

The rearrangement joins TRBV5-6 to TRBJ2-7; 7 bases match TRBD1. This CDR3 is built from 13 residues. In germline, CDR1 is SGHDT, CDR2 YYEEEE. V shed 6 bases, J shed 3 bases, and the junction held 6 bases outside the gene matches. The CDR3 is CASTRDRLYEQYF. The DNA for the CDR3 is TGTGCCAGCACCCGGGACAGACTCTACGAGCAGTACTTC.

The V call is TRBV19, the J call TRBJ1-1; TRBD1 matches at 9 bases. V was clipped by 8 bases and J by 3 bases; unmatched bases: 16. This CDR3 is built from 17 residues. The germline gives CDR1 LNHDA, CDR2 SQIVND (reference sequence). The CDR3 DNA reads TGTGCCAGTCAGGGGGGGACAGGGACGCCTCAGTACACTGAAGCTTTCTTT. Translating gives CASQGGTGTPQYTEAFF.

The chain joins TRBV5-6 to TRBJ1-2, with 8 bases matching TRBD1. The CDR3 runs to 15 residues. The V gene's germline CDR1 is SGHDT and CDR2 YYEEEE. V lost 2 bases and J lost 1; bases outside the gene matches: 4. The CDR3 nucleotides read TGTGCCAGCAGCTTCCGGGACAGGATTAACTATGGCTACACCTTC. Its protein is CASSFRDRINYGYTF.

This clone has just one count. The V gene is TRBV28, the J gene TRBJ1-3, with TRBD1 matching over 7 bases. V was pared by 6 bases and J by 3 bases, with 8 bases of the junction left unmatched. CDR1 and CDR2 (germline): MDHEN, SYDVKM. The CDR3 has 15 residues. The CDR3 bases are TGTGCCAGCAGCTACAGGGGCAGACTTGGAAACACCATATATTTT. It translates to CASSYRGRLGNTIYF.

V usage is TRBV30 and J usage is TRBJ1-5; D gene ambiguous. CDR1 and CDR2 (germline): GTSNPN, SVGIG (reference sequence). Deletions cut 1 base from V and 0 bases from J, with 22 bases between. The length of the CDR3 is 19 residues. The CDR3 DNA is TGTGCCTGGAGTGCCCCTTTCTCCGTAGGAGGTTATAGCAATCAGCCCCAGCATTTT. This encodes CAWSAPFSVGGYSNQPQHF.

This sequence joins TRBV6-1 and TRBJ2-7, with TRBD1 matching over 9 bases. The CDR3 covers 14 residues. The germline CDR1 and CDR2 sequences are MNHNS and SASEGT. V shed 6 bases, J shed 5 bases, and the junction held 8 bases outside the gene matches. CDR3 nucleotide sequence: TGTGCCAGCAGGAGGGACAGGGAGGTTGACGAGCAGTACTTC. Translated: CASRRDREVDEQYF.

The chain recombines TRBV19 with TRBJ2-1, with D possibly TRBD2 on 8 matching bases. Trimming cost V 3 bases and J 8 bases, with 17 bases left between them. Germline values: CDR1 LNHDA, CDR2 SQIVND (reference sequence). This CDR3 contains 15 residues. The CDR3 here is CASSIIAGQRHEQFF. As DNA, the CDR3 is TGTGCCAGTAGTATCATAGCGGGACAGCGGCATGAGCAGTTCTTC.

This clone was detected only a few times. The chain has TRBV5-1 and TRBJ2-1, with 13 nucleotides matching TRBD2. With 2 bases clipped from V and 4 bases from J, the junction kept 0 bases outside the gene matches. Germline lookup yields CDR1 SGHRS and CDR2 YFSETQ. The CDR3 covers 15 residues. The CDR3 protein is CASSLLAGGYNEQFF. The CDR3 DNA reads as TGCGCCAGCAGCTTACTAGCGGGAGGGTACAATGAGCAGTTCTTC.

The chain links TRBV14 to TRBJ1-1, with a weak D call TRBD1 (6 bases). Between the trimmed V and J ends, which lost 4 bases and 4 bases, there was a span of 10 bases. The CDR3 is made up of 13 amino acids. Looked up from germline, CDR1 is SGHDN and CDR2 is FVKESK. CDR3 coding DNA: TGTGCCAGCAGCCGGAGAGGGGGCACTGAAGCTTTCTTT. Encoded protein: CASSRRGGTEAFF.

A few counts support this clone. In DNA form, the CDR3 reads TGCAGCGTTGAACCCCTGGGACAGCAAGAGACCCAGTACTTC. Encoded protein: CSVEPLGQQETQYF. V and J are TRBV29-1 and TRBJ2-5; 7 nucleotides match TRBD1. CDR1 and CDR2 from the germline V gene are SQVTM and ANQGSEA. CDR3 size: 14 residues. J lost 2 bases, V lost 2 bases, and 5 bases had no gene match.